This TCR beta chain was documented in a study of blood T cell repertoires in COVID-19. As for the study in general: T cells, B-cell-depleted T cells, or PBMCs supplied cDNA or gDNA.

TCRdb's copy holds only in-frame clones and misses some; the assay was immunoSEQ multiplex PCR. The sample lists about 230,000 clones, roughly 80% occurring once. This clone was counted once. The V and J ends lost 5 bases and 0 bases, in that order; junction bases with no gene match: 22. This CDR3 is built from 21 residues. Germline CDR1 reads PRHDT; CDR2 reads FYEKMQ (reference sequence). This clonotype originated in a woman of 80 years or more with acute or convalescent COVID-19. The chain has TRBV13 and TRBJ2-7, with 10 bases matching TRBD2. The sample comprised peripheral blood. The CDR3 spells CASSPPPQDLVAGGSSYEQYF. DNA for the CDR3: TGTGCCAGCAGCCCCCCCCCACAGGACCTTGTAGCGGGAGGAAGCTCCTACGAGCAGTACTTC.